This entry features one T cell receptor (beta chain) sequence. Its antigen remains unidentified. Trimming left V 8 bases short and J 0 bases short, with 16 bases between. The CDR3 runs to 15 residues. Germline lookup yields CDR1 SGHNT and CDR2 YENEEA. This record belongs to a study of cytomegalovirus exposure and HLA in healthy donors. Study-level results: Later analysis identified about 18,000 TCR beta sequences associated with HLA alleles, using a false discovery rate threshold of 0.05.

Researchers ran the PCR with 60 Vbeta and 13 Jbeta primers. The table came from immunoSEQ multiplex PCR; TCRdb's copy has only in-frame clones and leaves some out. The sample carries roughly 59,000 clones, about 63% recorded once. The receptor comes from a man aged 35 to 55 in good health and CMV-seropositive. This sequence joins TRBV11-3 and TRBJ1-1, with D perhaps matching TRBD1 (5 bases). Sequenced input: PBMCs. CDR3 nucleotide sequence: TGTGCCAGCGCATCCCCCGTGGGGCTGAACACTGAAGCTTTCTTT. Translated, it gives CASASPVGLNTEAFF.